A selection of T cell receptor beta chains follows, all from one sample in a study of blood T cell repertoires in COVID-19. Sequencing was performed with immunoSEQ multiplex PCR; in TCRdb, only in-frame clones are kept and a portion is missing. The sample consists of about 320,000 clones, 89% of them appearing once. Sequenced input: peripheral blood. The receptors were gathered from a young man who had recovered from COVID-19. The CDR3 runs from the conserved cysteine through the conserved F or W. The D gene is left open where the match is weak. Size is omitted from some rows. Given values are once, few, many or a class for expanded clones.

size	V	D	J	length	DNA	CDR3
.	TRBV18	TRBD1	TRBJ1-5	15	TGTGCCAGCTCCCGGTGGGACAGCCGGGAGTGGCCCCAGCATTTT	CASSRWDSREWPQHF
.	TRBV7-2	TRBD2	TRBJ2-7	16	TGTGCCAGCAGCCCTTCGGGAGCGGGAGGGGTCTACGAGCAGTACTTC	CASSPSGAGGVYEQYF
once	TRBV3-1/TRBV3-2	.	TRBJ1-5	14	TGTGCCAGCAGCCCCGGTGTTACGAATCAGCCCCAGCATTTT	CASSPGVTNQPQHF
.	TRBV5-1	TRBD2	TRBJ2-7	14	TGCGCCAGCAGCCCGGGGACTAGCTTGGGCGAGCAGTACTTC	CASSPGTSLGEQYF
few	TRBV2	TRBD1	TRBJ2-2	15	TGTGCCAGCAGCAGACAGGGGGTTGACACCGGGGAGCTGTTTTTT	CASSRQGVDTGELFF
.	TRBV12-3/TRBV12-4	.	TRBJ1-2	11	TGTGCCAGCAGTTCCCTCTATGGCTACACCTTC	CASSSLYGYTF
.	TRBV6-5	TRBD2	TRBJ2-5	14	TGTGCCAGCAGGCGGGGGTTATACCAAGAGACCCAGTACTTC	CASRRGLYQETQYF
.	TRBV9	TRBD2	TRBJ2-1	14	TGTGCCAGCAGCGGGCGGGAGGGATACAATGAGCAGTTCTTC	CASSGREGYNEQFF
.	TRBV10-3	.	TRBJ2-7	12	TGTGCCATCAGTCCAGGACTATACGAGCAGTACTTC	CAISPGLYEQYF
.	TRBV6-1	.	TRBJ2-7	13	TGTGCCAGCAGTGAACGGGGCTCCTACGAGCAGTACTTC	CASSERGSYEQYF
.	TRBV6-2/TRBV6-3	TRBD2	TRBJ2-1	16	TGTGCCAGCAGTTACTCTTTAGCGGGGGGGACCGATGAGCAGTTCTTC	CASSYSLAGGTDEQFF
.	TRBV6-5	.	TRBJ1-5	15	TGTGCCAGCAGCTTAAGGCTAGTTAGCAATCAGCCCCAGCATTTT	CASSLRLVSNQPQHF
.	TRBV5-1	TRBD1	TRBJ2-7	14	TGCGCCAGCAGCTTGTGGGGACAGGGTGGCGAGCAGTACTTC	CASSLWGQGGEQYF
once	TRBV19	TRBD2	TRBJ2-1	14	TGTGCCAGTAGTACCCATCTAGCGGGAGAGGTTCAGTTCTTC	CASSTHLAGEVQFF
.	TRBV27	.	TRBJ1-1	14	TGTGCCAGCAGTTTAAGGGGCGTTCCGACTGAAGCTTTCTTT	CASSLRGVPTEAFF
.	TRBV19	.	TRBJ1-1	15	TGTGCCAGTAGAGAATCTTACGGGAGGGGTAAGCAAGCTTTCTTT	CASRESYGRGKQAFF
.	TRBV12-3/TRBV12-4	.	TRBJ2-5	12	TGTGCCAGCAGCAGTCAAGAAGAGACCCAGTACTTC	CASSSQEETQYF
.	TRBV7-9	.	TRBJ2-5	15	TGTGCCAGCAGCTTCGGGGAGACACCTCAAGAGACCCAGTACTTC	CASSFGETPQETQYF
.	TRBV12-3/TRBV12-4	.	TRBJ1-1	13	TGTGCCAGCAGCCGGGACATCGGCGCTGAAGCTTTCTTT	CASSRDIGAEAFF
.	TRBV24-1	TRBD2	TRBJ2-3	18	TGTGCCACCAGTGGAGCCCCGGGACTAGCGCCAAGCACAGATACGCAGTATTTT	CATSGAPGLAPSTDTQYF
few	TRBV7-3	.	TRBJ2-2	17	TGTGCCAGCAGCCCCGGGACTCGAGCCCCAAACACCGGGGAGCTGTTTTTT	CASSPGTRAPNTGELFF
.	TRBV7-2	.	TRBJ1-1	12	TGTGCCAGCAGCTTCACAGGCGCTGAAGCTTTCTTT	CASSFTGAEAFF
.	TRBV25-1	.	TRBJ1-2	13	TGTGCCAGCAGGGTGGGGCAGGGGAACGGCTACACCTTC	CASRVGQGNGYTF
.	TRBV28	.	TRBJ2-1	15	TGTGCCAGCAGTTTTGGACAGTTGACCTACAATGAGCAGTTCTTC	CASSFGQLTYNEQFF
.	TRBV19	TRBD1	TRBJ1-2	14	TGTGCCAGTAGTATGGGACAGGACCACTATGGCTACACCTTC	CASSMGQDHYGYTF
.	TRBV6-6	.	TRBJ1-5	14	TGTGCCAGCAGTTACAGGACATTAGATCAGCCCCAGCATTTT	CASSYRTLDQPQHF
.	TRBV18	TRBD2	TRBJ2-5	15	TGTGCCAGCTCACCGCCTAGCGGGAGAGGAGAGACCCAGTACTTC	CASSPPSGRGETQYF
.	TRBV5-1	.	TRBJ2-7	14	TGCGCCAGCAGCTTGGATTTGGGGCCCTACGAGCAGTACTTC	CASSLDLGPYEQYF
.	TRBV3-1/TRBV3-2	.	TRBJ1-2	15	TGTGCCAGCAGCCCCGATGGAGGGTTCGGCTATGGCTACACCTTC	CASSPDGGFGYGYTF
.	TRBV19	.	TRBJ1-5	13	TGTGCCAGTACCCCGGGGAGCAATCAGCCCCAGCATTTT	CASTPGSNQPQHF
few	TRBV7-9	.	TRBJ1-6	15	TGTGCCAGCAGCTTTCAGTCAGGGTCTAATTCACCCCTCCACTTT	CASSFQSGSNSPLHF
.	TRBV6-1	.	TRBJ2-3	17	TGTGCCAGCAGTGTTACGGAGGGGGCAAGTTTAGCAGATACGCAGTATTTT	CASSVTEGASLADTQYF
.	TRBV7-9	TRBD2	TRBJ2-1	19	TGTGCCAGCAGCTTAGGCGGTAGCGGGAGGGCCTCTTTGTACAATGAGCAGTTCTTC	CASSLGGSGRASLYNEQFF